These 17 T cell receptor beta chains were sequenced from one sample in a study of beta chain features in type 1 diabetes (dated by TCRdb to the late 2010s). Overall study results and their limits: A moderate but significant shortening of TCRB CDR3 length was observed in type 1 diabetes patients in all four CD4+ subsets.

The library was made by the immunoSEQ multiplex PCR assay. The entire amount of isolated RNA was reverse transcribed using the High Capacity cDNA Reverse Transcription Kit, so the sequenced TCRB transcripts were expressed ones. The source is immuneACCESS, and TCRdb retained only in-frame sequences with V and J called. Part of the clones is not carried over; for the studies checked, unresolved V genes explain less than half of this, and the remainder is unexplained. The sample table lists hundreds of thousands of clones, approximately 15% of them with a count of one. The ten largest clones add up to approximately 0.015% of the sample. These receptors' antigens are unknown. Sequenced input: naive CD4+ T cells from blood. The cell subset or site label here, explained by the study, means: true naive CD4+ T cells. These receptors were obtained from a young man with type 1 diabetes.

This clone was observed a handful of times. This sequence joins TRBV13 and TRBJ2-3; D is perhaps TRBD2 (6 bases). V lost 3 bases to trimming and J lost 3 bases, with 16 bases between them. CDR3 length equals 16 residues. CDR1 is PRHDT and CDR2 is FYEKMQ in the germline V gene (reference sequence). The CDR3 is CASSLFRGVLTDTQYF. CDR3 bases: TGTGCCAGCAGCTTGTTCCGCGGGGTGCTGACAGATACGCAGTATTTT.

This clone was detected a few times. The chain employs TRBV23-1 and TRBJ1-1; weak D call: TRBD1 (5 bases). TRBV23-1 is placed among ORFs of uncertain function. V lost 4 bases and J 3 bases, leaving 18 bases between the germline ends. This CDR3 has 16 residues. The CDR3 protein is CASSRGAGRTYTEAFF. The CDR3, as DNA: TGCGCCAGCAGTCGTGGGGCAGGACGGACCTACACTGAAGCTTTCTTT.

The gene calls are TRBV6-1 and TRBJ2-5; possibly TRBD1 for D (6 bases). Germline V lookup: CDR1 MNHNS, CDR2 SASEGT. The ends were cut back, 8 bases at V and 5 bases at J, with 15 bases in the middle. The CDR3 runs to 13 residues. The CDR3, as DNA: TGTGCCAGCGGCAGGACTGACAGGGAGACCCAGTACTTC. This gives the protein CASGRTDRETQYF.

This clone was picked up a small number of times. The rearrangement links TRBV5-1 to TRBJ2-1; maybe TRBD2 (6 bases). This CDR3 is built from 16 residues. Trimming stripped 1 base from V and 0 bases from J, with 11 bases between. Germline V gene data show CDR1 as SGHRS and CDR2 as YFSETQ. The DNA of the CDR3 is TGCGCCAGCAGCTTGAGAGTAGCGGCCTCCTACAATGAGCAGTTCTTC. Its translation: CASSLRVAASYNEQFF.

This clone has a handful of counts. The chain combines TRBV6-6 with TRBJ2-7, with a tentative D call TRBD2 (5 bases). Deletions cut 8 bases from V and 1 base from J, with 12 bases between. Germline V CDR1 and CDR2: MNHNY, SVGAGI (reference sequence). The length of the CDR3 is 13 residues. CDR3 residues: CASGVGESYEQYF. The DNA of the CDR3 is TGTGCCAGCGGGGTCGGGGAATCCTACGAGCAGTACTTC.

The chain uses TRBV30 and TRBJ1-2; weak D call: TRBD1 (5 bases). Germline loops: CDR1 GTSNPN, CDR2 SVGIG (reference sequence). The CDR3 loop spans 12 amino acids. The ends were cut back, 0 bases at V and 3 bases at J, with 5 bases in the middle. CDR3 in DNA: TGTGCCTGGAGTGTCAGGGACTATGGCTACACCTTC. This encodes CAWSVRDYGYTF. Combining the CDR3 with reference TRBV30 and TRBJ1-2 gives the whole variable domain SQTIHQWPATLVQPVGSPLSLECTVEGTSNPNLYWYRQAAGRGLQLLFYSVGIGQISSEVPQNLSASRPQDRQFILSSKKLLLSDSGFYLCAWSVRDYGYTFGSGTRLTVV.

The rearrangement joins TRBV5-4 to TRBJ2-7; D is possibly TRBD2 (7 bases). The V and J ends lost 0 bases and 7 bases respectively, with 17 bases between them. The CDR3 is 15 residues long. CDR1 SGHNT and CDR2 YYREEE come from the germline V gene (reference sequence). The chain's CDR3 is CASSLAIRGASEQYF. The CDR3, as DNA: TGTGCCAGCAGCTTGGCTATCCGGGGGGCCTCAGAGCAGTACTTC.

Only a few counts were recorded for this clone. CDR3 region: CTSSPGPIAGTWQTQYF. In DNA form, the CDR3 reads TGCACCAGCAGCCCGGGACCCATAGCGGGGACGTGGCAGACCCAGTACTTC. The V gene is TRBV1, the J gene TRBJ2-5; the table's D call TRBD2 went unverified against the DNA. TRBV1 is reported as a pseudogene. The CDR3 contains 17 residues.

This clone was recorded a few times. The chain uses TRBV5-1 and TRBJ2-7, with D maybe TRBD1 (6 bases). V shed 2 bases and J shed 0 bases, with 9 bases lying between them. The germline V gene encodes CDR1 SGHRS and CDR2 YFSETQ. This CDR3 is built from 14 residues. The CDR3 DNA is TGCGCCAGCAGCTTAACAGGGAACTCCTACGAGCAGTACTTC. Protein: CASSLTGNSYEQYF.

The CDR3 region has the DNA TGCGCCAGCAGGCGAAGGACTGGGGAAAAGGGAGAGACCCAGTACTTC. Its translation is CASRRRTGEKGETQYF. The rearrangement links TRBV4-1 to TRBJ2-5; D perhaps matches TRBD2 (5 bases). Per germline, CDR1 MGHRA and CDR2 YSYEKL. V lost 6 bases and J 4 bases, leaving 21 bases between the germline ends. The CDR3 runs to 16 residues.

The rearrangement links TRBV6-6 to TRBJ2-7, with D unresolved. CDR1 and CDR2 (germline): MNHNY, SVGAGI (reference sequence). The CDR3 sequence is 13 residues long. Trimming shortened V by 1 base and J by 7 bases, and 11 bases separated the two germline ends. The CDR3 coding sequence is TGTGCCAGCAGTTACTGGCCCCTCGGGGAGCAGTACTTC. Amino acids: CASSYWPLGEQYF.

This clone was recorded a few times. The CDR3 nucleotides are TGTGCCAGCAGCTTCCTAGCGGGGGGGCGTATCGGGGAGCTGTTTTTT. Translation gives CASSFLAGGRIGELFF. This chain uses TRBV11-2 with TRBJ2-2; TRBD2 matches 12 bases. The CDR3 is 16 residues long. V trimming: 3 bases; J trimming: 7 bases; junction bases outside the gene matches: 6. The germline gives CDR1 SGHAT, CDR2 FQNNGV.

This clone occurred a few times. The chain employs TRBV30 and TRBJ1-4, with 7 bases fitting TRBD1. V gave up 1 base and J gave up 7 bases; unmatched junction bases: 6. The CDR3 totals 14 residues. Germline CDR1 and CDR2: GTSNPN and SVGIG (reference sequence). CDR3 DNA: TGTGCCTGGAGTGCTGACAGGGACTTTGAAAAACTGTTTTTT. Amino acids: CAWSADRDFEKLFF.

The genes are TRBV2 and TRBJ2-3; possible D gene TRBD2, 5 bases. The CDR3 runs 13 residues. Germline assignment: CDR1 SNHLY and CDR2 FYNNEI. V lost 6 bases, J lost 4 bases, and 11 bases lay in between. The DNA of the CDR3 is TGTGCCAGCAGGATCAAGAGGGCAGATACGCAGTATTTT. Translated: CASRIKRADTQYF.

This chain uses TRBV6-5 with TRBJ1-4; 7 bases are shared with TRBD1. The V and J ends lost 6 bases and 8 bases, in that order; junction bases with no gene match: 6. The CDR3 totals 13 residues. Germline CDR1 MNHEY, CDR2 SVGAGI. CDR3 region: CASRDAGQEKLFF. The DNA of the CDR3 is TGTGCCAGCAGGGACGCGGGACAGGAAAAACTGTTTTTT.

The V gene is TRBV28, the J gene TRBJ2-2, with TRBD1 identical over 8 bases. Germline lookup yields CDR1 MDHEN and CDR2 SYDVKM. Losses at the gene ends were 11 bases for V and 4 bases for J; bases not matched to a gene: 9. The CDR3 runs to 14 residues. In nucleotides, the CDR3 is TGTGCCTCCTACCCCGGGACAGGCACCGGGGAGCTGTTTTTT. Translated, it gives CASYPGTGTGELFF.

This chain uses TRBV28 with TRBJ2-1, with D maybe TRBD2 (5 bases). CDR1 MDHEN and CDR2 SYDVKM come from the germline V gene. This CDR3 contains 17 residues. The ends were cut back, 3 bases at V and 2 bases at J, with 17 bases in the middle. The CDR3 here is CASSFPRTLRTYNEQFF. The CDR3, as DNA: TGTGCCAGCAGTTTCCCCCGGACTTTGCGGACCTACAATGAGCAGTTCTTC. The whole variable domain, filled in from reference TRBV28 and TRBJ2-1, reads DVKVTQSSRYLVKRTGEKVFLECVQDMDHENMFWYRQDPGLGLRLIYFSYDVKMKEKGDIPEGYSVSREKKERFSLILESASTNQTSMYLCASSFPRTLRTYNEQFFGPGTRLTVL.